This T cell receptor beta chain comes out of a study of T cell responses to AZD1222 COVID-19 vaccine. The wider study: Samples with a second dose at about 4 or about 12 weeks were pooled together.

Using immunoSEQ multiplex PCR, the repertoire was profiled, and TCRdb retains in-frame clones only, with some absent. The sample holds tens of thousands of clones, about 90% seen once. Study results and caveats: Baseline serostatus was positive in only six AZD1222 recipients.

Concerning this clone itself: Antigen: not known.

The TCR sequence derives from an adult in good health. Source: peripheral blood, taken on day 0 of AZD1222 vaccination.

Here the CDR3 DNA reads TGCGCCAGCAGTGTGAGCAGGGATCAGCCCCAGCATTTT. It is translated as CASSVSRDQPQHF. This sequence joins TRBV10-1 and TRBJ1-5, with D perhaps matching TRBD1 (5 bases). CDR1 is WNHNN and CDR2 is SYGVQD in the germline V gene (reference sequence). The V and J ends lost 4 bases and 5 bases respectively, with 9 bases between them. This CDR3 spans 13 amino acids.